The present entry profiles one T cell receptor (beta chain) with its context. Original data processing: Reference gene primer amplification gave nucleated cell count estimates. The assay was immunoSEQ multiplex PCR, and TCRdb's table has in-frame clones only and misses some. V, J and clone size are those of that table, while D and trimming were read from the DNA. This table has 200,000 to 250,000 clones, roughly 87% appearing once. The source of the sample is a study of blood T cell repertoires in COVID-19. This CDR3 is 14 amino acids long. Per germline, CDR1 GTSNPN and CDR2 SVGIG (reference sequence). V was clipped by 5 bases and J by 6 bases; unmatched bases: 5.

This receptor was identified in a woman in her twenties or thirties with acute COVID-19. Sequencing input: PBMCs or T cells enriched from blood (not recorded which). The V and J genes are TRBV30 and TRBJ2-1; 12 bases agree with TRBD2. The chain's CDR3 is CAWGTSGGFNEQFF. CDR3 sequence (DNA): TGTGCCTGGGGAACTAGCGGGGGGTTCAATGAGCAGTTCTTC.